Presented here are 23 T cell receptor beta chains from one specimen sequenced in a study of shared clonotypes between healthy human individuals. Method: immunoSEQ multiplex PCR; TCRdb's copy keeps in-frame clones and lacks some. This table holds a few million clones, 85% to 95% found once. Sequencing input: naive CD4+ T cells from PBMCs. As to subset: CD45RA+ positively selected. All receptors derive from a man aged 18 to 30 in good health. Some clones in this sample may be carry-over from other donors' samples.

In its sample, this clone was seen once. The genes are TRBV5-1 and TRBJ1-2; D uncertain. V gave up 0 bases and J gave up 4 bases, with 7 bases separating them. The germline V gene has CDR1 SGHRS and CDR2 YFSETQ. The CDR3 length is 13 residues. The CDR3, as DNA: TGCGCCAGCAGCTTGGAACAAGGCTATGGCTACACCTTC. It yields the protein CASSLEQGYGYTF.

This clone appeared a single time. The chain recombines TRBV5-1 with TRBJ2-5; a weak D match, TRBD1 (6 bases). Trimming removed 4 bases at V and 5 bases at J, with 12 bases between. CDR3 length: 13 amino acids. CDR1 is SGHRS and CDR2 is YFSETQ in the germline V gene. The CDR3 sequence is CASSRTDRETQYF. The CDR3 region has the DNA TGCGCCAGCAGCCGGACAGATCGGGAGACCCAGTACTTC.

CDR3 in amino acids: CATGREAYNEQFF. For the CDR3, the DNA is TGCGCCACAGGTCGCGAGGCATACAATGAGCAGTTCTTC. The chain uses TRBV5-1 and TRBJ2-1; D unresolved. CDR1 and CDR2 (germline): SGHRS, YFSETQ. The CDR3 totals 13 residues. The germline V and J ends were trimmed by 9 bases and 4 bases, with 14 bases remaining between them.

V is TRBV5-1 and J is TRBJ2-1; D is perhaps TRBD1 or TRBD2 (5 bases each). Germline CDR1 reads SGHRS; CDR2 reads YFSETQ. Trimming left V 4 bases short and J 6 bases short, with 17 bases between. This CDR3 spans 15 amino acids. This chain's CDR3 is CASSIGHQAGNEQFF. The CDR3 bases are TGCGCCAGCAGCATCGGACATCAGGCGGGCAATGAGCAGTTCTTC.

The chain carries TRBV6-1 and TRBJ1-3, with 8 bases matching TRBD1. V lost 4 bases and J lost 7; bases outside the gene matches: 12. The CDR3 consists of 16 residues. CDR1 is MNHNS, CDR2 SASEGT, per germline. The CDR3 sequence is CASSVQGARVGNTIYF. CDR3 sequence (DNA): TGTGCCAGCAGTGTCCAGGGGGCGCGGGTTGGGAACACCATATATTTT.

About this clone itself: Within the sample, other DNA sequences also encode this same CDR3. V and J are TRBV2 and TRBJ1-5; no clear D. CDR3 size: 11 residues. In germline, CDR1 is SNHLY, CDR2 FYNNEI. V was cut by 1 base and J by 9 bases, with 4 bases left in between. The CDR3 nucleotides are TGTGCCAGCAGTGAAGTAGGGCCCCAGCATTTT. Translation: CASSEVGPQHF. Supplemented by reference TRBV2 and TRBJ1-5, the full variable domain reads EPEVTQTPSHQVTQMGQEVILRCVPISNHLYFYWYRQILGQKVEFLVSFYNNEISEKSEIFDDQFSVERPDGSNFTLKIRSTKLEDSAMYFCASSEVGPQHFGDGTRLSIL.

The chain couples TRBV28 to TRBJ2-5; tentative D call: TRBD1 (5 bases). Germline CDR1 MDHEN, CDR2 SYDVKM. V was trimmed by 3 bases and J by 1 base, leaving 9 bases between them. The CDR3 extends over 14 amino acids. The CDR3 is CASSFQGGQETQYF. The CDR3 nucleotides read TGTGCCAGCAGTTTCCAGGGCGGCCAAGAGACCCAGTACTTC.

The chain combines TRBV4-2 with TRBJ2-1; 12 bases are shared with TRBD2. The CDR3 totals 16 residues. From germline, CDR1 is LGHNA and CDR2 YNFKEQ. With V trimmed by 1 base and J by 6 bases, 4 bases remained unmatched. For the CDR3, the DNA is TGTGCCAGCAGCCAAGGCCTACTAGCGGGAGGCAATGAGCAGTTCTTC. This sequence encodes CASSQGLLAGGNEQFF.

About this clone: Other DNA variants within this sample encode the same CDR3. The chain carries TRBV7-2 and TRBJ2-5; D is unclear. The length of the CDR3 is 12 residues. Trimming stripped 5 bases from V and 4 bases from J, with 8 bases between. Germline V gene data show CDR1 as SGHTA and CDR2 as FQGNSA. CDR3 nucleotide sequence: TGTGCCAGCAGCCGACCCGGAGAGACCCAGTACTTC. It encodes CASSRPGETQYF.

The V gene is TRBV28, the J gene TRBJ2-3; 8 bases fit TRBD2. Losses at the gene ends were 2 bases for V and 8 bases for J; bases not matched to a gene: 6. There are 14 residues in the CDR3. CDR1 and CDR2 from the germline V gene are MDHEN and SYDVKM. Here the CDR3 reads CASSLGFGGGTQYF. CDR3 nucleotides: TGTGCCAGCAGTTTAGGGTTCGGGGGGGGTACGCAGTATTTT.

The V and J genes are TRBV18 and TRBJ2-1, with D hard to call. Looked up from germline, CDR1 is KGHSH and CDR2 is LQKENI. This CDR3 region has 13 residues. The V end lost 0 bases, the J end lost 9 bases, and 9 bases lay between the germline ends. CDR3 amino acids: CASSPPGLPEQFF. The CDR3 DNA reads as TGTGCCAGCTCACCACCGGGTCTTCCTGAGCAGTTCTTC.

The chain employs TRBV5-1 and TRBJ2-3; 7 bases are a match to TRBD2. Losses at the gene ends were 4 bases for V and 4 bases for J; bases not matched to a gene: 12. The CDR3 is made up of 16 amino acids. From germline, CDR1 is SGHRS and CDR2 YFSETQ. This chain's CDR3 is CASSRASGSHADTQYF. The CDR3 DNA reads as TGCGCCAGCAGCCGGGCTAGCGGTTCCCACGCAGATACGCAGTATTTT.

The chain uses TRBV5-8 and TRBJ2-1, with TRBD2 matching over 7 bases. This CDR3 comprises 16 residues. Germline V gene sequence: CDR1 SGHTS, CDR2 YDEGEE. V shed 6 bases and J 8 bases; nucleotides not matched to a gene: 17. The CDR3 coding sequence is TGTGCCAGCAAGTCCAGGCCCGGACTAGAAAGGGATGAGCAGTTCTTC. Protein product: CASKSRPGLERDEQFF.

CDR3: CASSQVMVFEAFF. The CDR3 DNA follows: TGCGCCAGCAGCCAGGTAATGGTCTTTGAAGCTTTCTTT. The rearrangement links TRBV4-3 to TRBJ1-1, with unresolved D. The CDR3 covers 13 residues. Germline V CDR1 and CDR2: LGHNA, YSLEER. Trimming stripped 3 bases from V and 7 bases from J, with 12 bases between.

This sequence joins TRBV5-1 and TRBJ1-4; D not certain. Germline CDR1 SGHRS, CDR2 YFSETQ. V lost 0 bases and J lost 0, with 9 bases in between. The CDR3 runs 16 residues. The CDR3 spells CASSLGQDATNEKLFF. CDR3 in DNA: TGCGCCAGCAGCTTGGGGCAGGACGCAACTAATGAAAAACTGTTTTTT.

The rearrangement links TRBV5-6 to TRBJ1-4; D is unresolved. The CDR3 contains 13 residues. Trimming took 0 bases from V and 8 from J, leaving 8 bases between them. Germline V gene sequence: CDR1 SGHDT, CDR2 YYEEEE. The CDR3 DNA sequence: TGTGCCAGCAGCTTGGTTCACGACGAAAAACTGTTTTTT. Encoded protein: CASSLVHDEKLFF.

This clone was seen once. V usage is TRBV18 and J usage is TRBJ2-7; the match to TRBD1 covers 8 bases. Germline V CDR1 and CDR2: KGHSH, LQKENI. This CDR3 comprises 18 residues. V dropped 3 bases and J dropped 2; count of bases not matched to a gene: 15. The CDR3 sequence: CASSPGSPGTGRTYEQYF. The CDR3 DNA follows: TGTGCCAGCTCACCGGGGAGCCCCGGGACAGGACGGACCTACGAGCAGTACTTC.

The chain combines TRBV9 with TRBJ1-1, with D perhaps matching TRBD1 (5 bases). Germline V lookup: CDR1 SGDLS, CDR2 YYNGEE. The V and J ends lost 4 bases and 4 bases respectively, with 17 bases between them. The CDR3 spans 15 residues. Here the CDR3 DNA reads TGTGCCAGCAGCCCCCAGGTCGGGGGTAGCACTGAAGCTTTCTTT. It yields the protein CASSPQVGGSTEAFF.

This rearrangement joins TRBV5-1 to TRBJ1-4; 7 nucleotides match TRBD1. Losses at the gene ends were 0 bases for V and 0 bases for J; bases not matched to a gene: 5. The germline V gene encodes CDR1 SGHRS and CDR2 YFSETQ. The length of the CDR3 is 17 residues. The DNA of the CDR3 is TGCGCCAGCAGCTTGGACAGGGGTGGAGCAACTAATGAAAAACTGTTTTTT. This sequence encodes CASSLDRGGATNEKLFF.

This clone is a singleton in its sample. The chain is built from TRBV29-1 and TRBJ2-1; the match to TRBD2 covers 15 bases. CDR1 SQVTM and CDR2 ANQGSEA come from the germline V gene. The CDR3 length is 15 residues. The ends lost 7 bases at V and 4 bases at J; junction bases unmatched: 5. The CDR3 sequence is CSGSGTSGRYNEQFF. CDR3 DNA: TGCAGCGGATCCGGGACTAGCGGGAGGTACAATGAGCAGTTCTTC.

The chain couples TRBV14 to TRBJ2-5, with unresolved D. Deletions cut 4 bases from V and 3 bases from J, with 9 bases between. In germline, CDR1 is SGHDN, CDR2 FVKESK. This CDR3 region has 13 residues. The CDR3 DNA reads as TGTGCCAGCAGCCCTCCCTGGGAAGAGACCCAGTACTTC. This codes for CASSPPWEETQYF.

The chain uses TRBV7-8 and TRBJ2-7; D is possibly TRBD2 (6 bases). Trimming stripped 2 bases from V and 6 bases from J, with 11 bases between. Germline V gene data show CDR1 as SGHVS and CDR2 as FQNEAQ. The CDR3 length is 13 residues. For the CDR3, the DNA is TGTGCCAGCAGCTTATATGAGGGAGGCGAGCAGTACTTC. Translation: CASSLYEGGEQYF.

This chain uses TRBV11-2 with TRBJ1-2; TRBD1 might be the D (5 bases). Per germline, CDR1 SGHAT and CDR2 FQNNGV. V dropped 5 bases and J dropped 4 bases, with 20 bases sitting between them. The CDR3 length is 16 residues. Here the CDR3 reads CASSPLRRGGTYGYTF. The CDR3 nucleotides read TGTGCCAGCAGCCCTCTTCGACGGGGGGGAACCTATGGCTACACCTTC.